A selection of T cell receptor beta chains follows, all from one sample in a study of CD8 T cells in ankylosing spondylitis. A single record per CDR3 protein comes from TCRdb applying MiXCR to the 5' RACE reads. The table shows under 300,000 distinct CDR3 sequences, with roughly 8.6% occurring only once. The material sequenced was blood, either unsorted or a sorted T cell fraction (not recorded which). The receptor set was obtained from a male donor with ankylosing spondylitis or in good health (not recorded which). Each CDR3 is given with its conserved first and last residue. Each record gives: D gene, V gene, J gene, CDR3 length, clone size, CDR3 DNA, CDR3 protein. A D gene is named only where the DNA matches it firmly. Only some rows state a clone size, as once, few, many or a class for expanded clones.

D gene: .; V gene: TRBV7-2; J gene: TRBJ2-3; CDR3 length: 12; clone size: .; CDR3 DNA: TGTGCCAGCAGCGAGAGCACAGGTACGCAGTATTTT; CDR3 protein: CASSESTGTQYF
D gene: .; V gene: TRBV7-6; J gene: TRBJ2-1; CDR3 length: 14; clone size: many; CDR3 DNA: TGTGCCAGCAGCTTAGAGACGGGATCTAATGAGCAGTTCTTC; CDR3 protein: CASSLETGSNEQFF
D gene: .; V gene: TRBV20-1; J gene: TRBJ2-1; CDR3 length: 14; clone size: many; CDR3 DNA: TGCAGTGCTGACCGGGGACCGATCGACAATGAGCAGTTCTTC; CDR3 protein: CSADRGPIDNEQFF
D gene: TRBD1; V gene: TRBV7-2; J gene: TRBJ2-1; CDR3 length: 14; clone size: few; CDR3 DNA: TGTGCCAGCAGCTTAGGGACAGGGAGAGGCGAGCAGTTCTTC; CDR3 protein: CASSLGTGRGEQFF
D gene: TRBD2; V gene: TRBV7-2; J gene: TRBJ2-1; CDR3 length: 16; clone size: .; CDR3 DNA: TGTGCCAGCAGCGGGGGGAAGCGGGAGGAGCTAAATGAGCAGTTCTTC; CDR3 protein: CASSGGKREELNEQFF
D gene: .; V gene: TRBV19; J gene: TRBJ1-1; CDR3 length: 13; clone size: .; CDR3 DNA: TGTGCCAGTGGGGGCGGAGTTCGGCATGAAGCTTTCTTT; CDR3 protein: CASGGGVRHEAFF
D gene: TRBD2; V gene: TRBV20-1; J gene: TRBJ2-1; CDR3 length: 16; clone size: many; CDR3 DNA: TGCAGTGCTCCATCCCTAGCGGGGAACTCCTACAATGAGCAGTTCTTC; CDR3 protein: CSAPSLAGNSYNEQFF
D gene: .; V gene: TRBV7-8; J gene: TRBJ2-1; CDR3 length: 12; clone size: .; CDR3 DNA: TGTGCCAGCAGCCCACATGCCACCGAGCAGTTCTTC; CDR3 protein: CASSPHATEQFF
D gene: .; V gene: TRBV12-3/TRBV12-4; J gene: TRBJ1-5; CDR3 length: 16; clone size: many; CDR3 DNA: TGTGCCAGCATGCTTGGGGGCCCAGGGAGCAATCAGCCCCAGCATTTT; CDR3 protein: CASMLGGPGSNQPQHF
D gene: .; V gene: TRBV10-3; J gene: TRBJ1-4; CDR3 length: 16; clone size: .; CDR3 DNA: TGTGCCACCAAGGGCCGGTCGCCCACAACTAATGAAAAACTGTTTTTT; CDR3 protein: CATKGRSPTTNEKLFF
D gene: .; V gene: TRBV7-2; J gene: TRBJ1-1; CDR3 length: 14; clone size: many; CDR3 DNA: TGTGCCAGCAGCTTCGACAGAGCGAACACTGAAGCTTTCTTT; CDR3 protein: CASSFDRANTEAFF
D gene: .; V gene: TRBV20-1; J gene: TRBJ1-2; CDR3 length: 13; clone size: many; CDR3 DNA: TGCAGTGCTACCCCAGCAGGGAGGAATGGCTACACCTTC; CDR3 protein: CSATPAGRNGYTF
D gene: .; V gene: TRBV6-2/TRBV6-3; J gene: TRBJ1-5; CDR3 length: 16; clone size: many; CDR3 DNA: TGTGCCAGCAGTTACTCCGCTGGGCGAGGGAATCAGCCCCAGCATTTT; CDR3 protein: CASSYSAGRGNQPQHF
D gene: .; V gene: TRBV20-1; J gene: TRBJ1-4; CDR3 length: 14; clone size: many; CDR3 DNA: TGCAGTGCTAGAGTGGAAACAACTAATGAAAAACTGTTTTTT; CDR3 protein: CSARVETTNEKLFF
D gene: TRBD2; V gene: TRBV4-3; J gene: TRBJ2-3; CDR3 length: 17; clone size: many; CDR3 DNA: TGCGCCAGCAGCCCTACGAGGACTAGCGGCTTCACAGATACGCAGTATTTT; CDR3 protein: CASSPTRTSGFTDTQYF
D gene: .; V gene: TRBV12-3/TRBV12-4; J gene: TRBJ1-1; CDR3 length: 13; clone size: many; CDR3 DNA: TGTGCCAGCAGTTTTCAGTTGAACACTGAAGCTTTCTTT; CDR3 protein: CASSFQLNTEAFF
D gene: .; V gene: TRBV4-1; J gene: TRBJ1-3; CDR3 length: 16; clone size: many; CDR3 DNA: TGCGCCAGCAGCCAAGATCGGGCGATAAGCTGGGACACCATATATTTT; CDR3 protein: CASSQDRAISWDTIYF
D gene: .; V gene: TRBV7-2; J gene: TRBJ1-1; CDR3 length: 13; clone size: many; CDR3 DNA: TGTGCCAGCAGCTTAGTCAGGGACACTGAAGCTTTCTTT; CDR3 protein: CASSLVRDTEAFF
D gene: .; V gene: TRBV18; J gene: TRBJ2-2; CDR3 length: 12; clone size: few; CDR3 DNA: TGTGCCAGCTCACCACCGGCGGGAGAGCTGTTTTTT; CDR3 protein: CASSPPAGELFF
D gene: .; V gene: TRBV7-3; J gene: TRBJ1-1; CDR3 length: 16; clone size: .; CDR3 DNA: TGTGCCAGCAGCTTAACCCGCGAGCCGGGGTACACTGAAGCTTTCTTT; CDR3 protein: CASSLTREPGYTEAFF
D gene: .; V gene: TRBV6-2/TRBV6-3; J gene: TRBJ1-2; CDR3 length: 11; clone size: many; CDR3 DNA: TGTGCCAGCGAAGACGTAGGCGGCTACACCTTC; CDR3 protein: CASEDVGGYTF
D gene: .; V gene: TRBV10-3; J gene: TRBJ2-1; CDR3 length: 14; clone size: many; CDR3 DNA: TGTGCCATCAGTGAGCGCTCCGATCTGGATGAGCAGTTCTTC; CDR3 protein: CAISERSDLDEQFF
D gene: TRBD2; V gene: TRBV15; J gene: TRBJ2-1; CDR3 length: 15; clone size: few; CDR3 DNA: TGTGCCACCAGCAGCTTAGCGGGGGGTTACAATGAGCAGTTCTTC; CDR3 protein: CATSSLAGGYNEQFF
D gene: TRBD1; V gene: TRBV29-1; J gene: TRBJ2-7; CDR3 length: 12; clone size: .; CDR3 DNA: TGCAGCGCCGGGACAGGCACCAACGAGCAGTACTTC; CDR3 protein: CSAGTGTNEQYF
D gene: .; V gene: TRBV10-3; J gene: TRBJ1-1; CDR3 length: 14; clone size: many; CDR3 DNA: TGTGCCATCAGTGACGGGGCGGGTATCGCTGAAGCTTTCTTT; CDR3 protein: CAISDGAGIAEAFF
D gene: .; V gene: TRBV7-2; J gene: TRBJ1-3; CDR3 length: 16; clone size: many; CDR3 DNA: TGTGCCAGCAGCTTAGTCCGCGGGACTGGAGGAAACACCATATATTTT; CDR3 protein: CASSLVRGTGGNTIYF
D gene: .; V gene: TRBV7-9; J gene: TRBJ1-2; CDR3 length: 13; clone size: few; CDR3 DNA: TGTGCCAGCAGCCCGACAGGAGAATGGGGCTACACCTTC; CDR3 protein: CASSPTGEWGYTF
D gene: TRBD1; V gene: TRBV27; J gene: TRBJ2-7; CDR3 length: 14; clone size: many; CDR3 DNA: TGTGCCAGCAGCTGGGGACAGGGGCTCGACGAGCAGTACTTC; CDR3 protein: CASSWGQGLDEQYF
D gene: .; V gene: TRBV20-1; J gene: TRBJ1-1; CDR3 length: 11; clone size: many; CDR3 DNA: TGCAGTGCTAGGTCCACAGTTGAAGCTTTCTTT; CDR3 protein: CSARSTVEAFF
D gene: .; V gene: TRBV30; J gene: TRBJ1-5; CDR3 length: 16; clone size: many; CDR3 DNA: TGTGCCTGGAGTACTTTTACAACAGGAGCCAATCAGCCCCAGCATTTT; CDR3 protein: CAWSTFTTGANQPQHF
D gene: TRBD1; V gene: TRBV20-1; J gene: TRBJ2-3; CDR3 length: 15; clone size: many; CDR3 DNA: TGCAGTGCTAGGGGACAGGGGTCTAGCACAGATACGCAGTATTTT; CDR3 protein: CSARGQGSSTDTQYF
D gene: .; V gene: TRBV9; J gene: TRBJ2-5; CDR3 length: 16; clone size: many; CDR3 DNA: TGTGCCAGCAGCGCGAGCGTTACAGGGATAGGGGAGACCCAGTACTTC; CDR3 protein: CASSASVTGIGETQYF
D gene: TRBD1; V gene: TRBV7-6; J gene: TRBJ1-2; CDR3 length: 14; clone size: many; CDR3 DNA: TGTGCCAGCAGCTTAGTGGGGACAGGCGATGGCTACACCTTC; CDR3 protein: CASSLVGTGDGYTF
D gene: TRBD2; V gene: TRBV6-2/TRBV6-3; J gene: TRBJ2-2; CDR3 length: 12; clone size: many; CDR3 DNA: TGTGTAGCGGGTATGAACACCGGGGAGCTGTTTTTT; CDR3 protein: CVAGMNTGELFF
D gene: .; V gene: TRBV7-2; J gene: TRBJ1-5; CDR3 length: 12; clone size: many; CDR3 DNA: TGTGCCAGCAGCTTTACGGGCCAGTCCCAGCATTTT; CDR3 protein: CASSFTGQSQHF
D gene: TRBD1; V gene: TRBV30; J gene: TRBJ1-2; CDR3 length: 13; clone size: .; CDR3 DNA: TGTGCCTGGGGAATCGACAGGGCCTATGGCTACACCTTC; CDR3 protein: CAWGIDRAYGYTF
D gene: .; V gene: TRBV20-1; J gene: TRBJ1-4; CDR3 length: 13; clone size: few; CDR3 DNA: TGCAGCATAGCCGGGACCGGTGGCGAAAAACTGTTTTTT; CDR3 protein: CSIAGTGGEKLFF
D gene: TRBD2; V gene: TRBV4-3; J gene: TRBJ2-1; CDR3 length: 17; clone size: few; CDR3 DNA: TGCGCCAGCAGCCAAAGGGTGGAGACTAGCGGGAGCAATGAGCAGTTCTTC; CDR3 protein: CASSQRVETSGSNEQFF
D gene: TRBD2; V gene: TRBV20-1; J gene: TRBJ2-7; CDR3 length: 12; clone size: many; CDR3 DNA: TGCAGTGCTAATCGGGGGGGCTACGAGCAGTACTTC; CDR3 protein: CSANRGGYEQYF
D gene: TRBD2; V gene: TRBV5-1; J gene: TRBJ2-1; CDR3 length: 15; clone size: .; CDR3 DNA: TGCGCCAGCAGCTTGGATGCGGGAGGTGACAATGAGCAGTTCTTC; CDR3 protein: CASSLDAGGDNEQFF
D gene: .; V gene: TRBV24-1; J gene: TRBJ2-1; CDR3 length: 14; clone size: many; CDR3 DNA: TGTGCCACCAGTGGCGTGGGACATTTTAATGAGCAGTTCTTC; CDR3 protein: CATSGVGHFNEQFF
D gene: TRBD2; V gene: TRBV5-1; J gene: TRBJ2-7; CDR3 length: 15; clone size: many; CDR3 DNA: TGCGCCAGCAGCTTGCCGCGGGGGGACCTCGACGAGCAGTACTTC; CDR3 protein: CASSLPRGDLDEQYF